The present TCR beta chain was sequenced within a study of cytomegalovirus exposure and HLA in healthy donors. General study results and limits: The authors later linked a missense DCLRE1C variant to TCR beta V- and J-gene trimming. In all likelihood, a cluster of highly shared sequence variants was a sequencing artifact.

Between the trimmed V and J ends, which lost 0 bases and 5 bases, there was a span of 13 bases. Germline V gene sequence: CDR1 MNHNS, CDR2 SASEGT. The CDR3 contains 15 residues. Use of 60 Vbeta and 13 Jbeta primers characterized the PCR. Profiled with immunoSEQ multiplex PCR; TCRdb holds only in-frame clones, not every one. The sample has about 150,000 clones; roughly 80% are singletons. On this clone: The antigen is undetermined.

Specimen: PBMCs. This clonotype was sampled from a man aged 18 to 35 in good health and CMV-seronegative. The rearrangement links TRBV6-1 to TRBJ2-5; a weak D match, TRBD2 (6 bases). Here the CDR3 DNA reads TGTGCCAGCAGTGAAGCGGGGGGTTCGTGGGAGACCCAGTACTTC. Its protein product is CASSEAGGSWETQYF.